This T cell receptor (beta chain) was documented in a study of beta chain features in type 1 diabetes. Findings of the study overall: Sequencing of cDNA might inflate the share of cells that strongly express TCR. A pattern of fewer insertions and more deletions at VDJ junctions was seen in type 1 diabetes patients.

CDR3 length: 17 residues. CDR1 LGHNA and CDR2 YNFKEQ come from the germline V gene. V was clipped by 3 bases and J by 0 bases, with 15 bases between them. The entirety of the isolated RNA underwent reverse transcription, so expressed TCRB transcripts were sequenced. Profiling relied on immunoSEQ multiplex PCR, and the TCRdb table lists in-frame clones only, not all of them. Of some 900,000 clones in the sample, roughly 15% were seen once. As for this clone: Antigen unknown.

This receptor was identified in a woman under 30 in good health. The chain recombines TRBV4-2 with TRBJ1-3; D unclear. The sequenced material came from naive CD4+ T cells from blood. CDR3 residues: CASSHPRTRSSGNTIYF. The CDR3 nucleotides are TGTGCCAGCAGCCACCCCCGGACCAGATCCTCTGGAAACACCATATATTTT.